What follows are 5 T cell receptor beta chains derived from one specimen sequenced in a study of cytomegalovirus exposure and HLA in healthy donors (dated 2017 in TCRdb). Preparation of the library involved the immunoSEQ multiplex PCR assay. For the multiplex PCR, a mixture combining 60 forward primers for TCR Vbeta segments and 13 reverse primers for TCR Jbeta segments was used. TCRdb obtained this table from immuneACCESS and retained in-frame rearrangements with V and J assigned. These tables miss some clones; where compared with another copy, unresolved V genes account for less than half of the shortfall, and the remainder is unexplained. This sample has around 130,000 clones in its table, and approximately 78% of those were observed once. The ten largest clones represent 2.9% of the sample. The sequencing sample was made of PBMCs. These receptors all stem from a human donor in good health.

As regards this clone: One junction end does not reproduce the germline sequence, and a read error may be involved. The chain employs TRBV6-1 and TRBJ2-2; no firm D call. The length of the CDR3 is 12 residues. Germline CDR1 MNHNS, CDR2 SASEGT. CDR3 sequence (DNA): TGTGCCAGCAGTGAGGGTTCCTCGCGGCTGCTTTTT. Encoded protein: CASSEGSSRLLF.

The rearrangement joins TRBV5-1 to TRBJ2-1; D might be TRBD2 (6 bases). Trimming left V 0 bases short and J 2 bases short, with 9 bases between. Germline CDR1 reads SGHRS; CDR2 reads YFSETQ. This CDR3 spans 15 amino acids. The CDR3: CASSLGRLAYNEQFF. CDR3 sequence (DNA): TGCGCCAGCAGCTTGGGGCGACTAGCCTACAATGAGCAGTTCTTC.

This clone occurred a few times. The V and J genes are TRBV20-1 and TRBJ1-6; D is undetermined. V was cut by 6 bases and J by 12 bases, with 12 bases left in between. The CDR3 loop spans 11 amino acids. Germline V CDR1 and CDR2: DFQATT, SNEGSKA (reference sequence). CDR3 bases: TGCAGTGCCTTTGGAGGCCAACCCCTCCACTTT. Encoded protein: CSAFGGQPLHF.

The rearrangement uses TRBV9 and TRBJ2-7; 7 positions match TRBD2. Germline CDR1 SGDLS, CDR2 YYNGEE. The CDR3 contains 15 residues. J lost 3 bases, V lost 0 bases, and 6 bases had no gene match. The CDR3 DNA is TGTGCCAGCAGCGTAGGGGCTAGCGGAGGCTACGAGCAGTACTTC. Protein: CASSVGASGGYEQYF.

This clone has more than one count but fewer than ten. The J gene is TRBJ2-1, the V gene TRBV6-6, with D perhaps TRBD2 (6 bases). CDR3 length: 12 amino acids. Between the trimmed V and J ends, which lost 8 bases and 10 bases, there was a span of 15 bases. Germline CDR1 reads MNHNY; CDR2 reads SVGAGI (reference sequence). The CDR3 nucleotides are TGTGCCAGCGGTGTTAGGGCGGGGGAGCAGTTCTTC. Amino acid sequence: CASGVRAGEQFF.